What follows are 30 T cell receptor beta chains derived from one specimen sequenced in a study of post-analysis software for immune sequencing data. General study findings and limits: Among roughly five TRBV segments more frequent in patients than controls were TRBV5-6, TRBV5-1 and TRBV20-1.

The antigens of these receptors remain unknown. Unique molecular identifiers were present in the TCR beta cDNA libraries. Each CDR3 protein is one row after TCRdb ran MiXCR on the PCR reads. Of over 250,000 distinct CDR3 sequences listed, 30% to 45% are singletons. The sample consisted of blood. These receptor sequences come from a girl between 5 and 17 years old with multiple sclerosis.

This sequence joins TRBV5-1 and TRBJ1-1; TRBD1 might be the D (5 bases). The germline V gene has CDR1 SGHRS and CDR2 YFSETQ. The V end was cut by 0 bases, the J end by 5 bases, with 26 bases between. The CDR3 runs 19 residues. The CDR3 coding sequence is TGCGCCAGCAGCTTGGCCATTGGGGCCAGGAGGGCTGAAGGGACTGAAGCTTTCTTT. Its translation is CASSLAIGARRAEGTEAFF.

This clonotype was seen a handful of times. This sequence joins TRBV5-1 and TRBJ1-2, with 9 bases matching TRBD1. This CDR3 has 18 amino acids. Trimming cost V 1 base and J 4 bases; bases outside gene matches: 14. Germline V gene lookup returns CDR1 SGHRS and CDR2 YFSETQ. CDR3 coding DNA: TGCGCCAGCAGCTTGCCCGGGACAGGGTTTACCTTTAGCTATGGCTACACCTTC. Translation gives CASSLPGTGFTFSYGYTF.

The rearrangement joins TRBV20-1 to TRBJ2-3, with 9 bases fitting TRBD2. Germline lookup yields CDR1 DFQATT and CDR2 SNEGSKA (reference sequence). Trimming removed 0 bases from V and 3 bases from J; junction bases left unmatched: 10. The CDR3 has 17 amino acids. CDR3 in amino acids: CSARDGRGSGRTDTQYF. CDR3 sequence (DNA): TGCAGTGCTAGAGATGGTCGAGGGAGCGGGAGGACAGATACGCAGTATTTT.

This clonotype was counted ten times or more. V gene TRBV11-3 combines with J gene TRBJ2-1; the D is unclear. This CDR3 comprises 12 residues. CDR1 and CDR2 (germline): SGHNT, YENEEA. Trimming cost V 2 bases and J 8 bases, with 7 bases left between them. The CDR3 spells CASSLMGDEQFF. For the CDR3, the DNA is TGTGCCAGCAGCTTAATGGGCGATGAGCAGTTCTTC. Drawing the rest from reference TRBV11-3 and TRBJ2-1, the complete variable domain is EAGVVQSPRYKIIEKKQPVAFWCNPISGHNTLYWYLQNLGQGPELLIRYENEEAVDDSQLPKDRFSAERLKGVDSTLKIQPAELGDSAVYLCASSLMGDEQFFGPGTRLTVL.

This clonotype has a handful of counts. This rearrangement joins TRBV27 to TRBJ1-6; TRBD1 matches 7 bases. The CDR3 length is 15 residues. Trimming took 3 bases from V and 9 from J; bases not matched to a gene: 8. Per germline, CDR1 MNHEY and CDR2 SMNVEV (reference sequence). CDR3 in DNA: TGTGCCAGCAGTTTCGAGGGGGCTTCAATTTCACCCCTCCACTTT. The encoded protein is CASSFEGASISPLHF.

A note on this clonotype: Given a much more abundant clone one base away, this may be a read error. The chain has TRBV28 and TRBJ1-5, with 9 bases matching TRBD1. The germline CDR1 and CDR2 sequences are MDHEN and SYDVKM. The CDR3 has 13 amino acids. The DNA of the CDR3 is TGTGTCAGCAGTAAACAGGGGGCTCAGCCCCAGCATTTT. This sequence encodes CVSSKQGAQPQHF.

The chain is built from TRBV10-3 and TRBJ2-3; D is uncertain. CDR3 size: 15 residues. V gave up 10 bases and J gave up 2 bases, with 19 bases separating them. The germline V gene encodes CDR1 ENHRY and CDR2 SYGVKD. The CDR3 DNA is TGTGCCAGCTCCCCCCGTGGGTCTACCACAGATACGCAGTATTTT. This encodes CASSPRGSTTDTQYF.

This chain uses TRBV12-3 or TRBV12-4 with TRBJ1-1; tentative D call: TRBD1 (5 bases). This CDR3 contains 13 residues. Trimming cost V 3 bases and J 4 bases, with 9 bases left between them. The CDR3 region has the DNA TGTGCCAGCAGTTTTGGGGGGTTCACTGAAGCTTTCTTT. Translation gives CASSFGGFTEAFF.

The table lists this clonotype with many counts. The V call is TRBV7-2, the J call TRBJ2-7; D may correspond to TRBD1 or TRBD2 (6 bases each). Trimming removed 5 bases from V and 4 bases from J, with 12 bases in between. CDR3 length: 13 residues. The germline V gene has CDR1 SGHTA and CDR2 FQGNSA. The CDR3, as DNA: TGTGCCAGCAGCGCGGGACAAAGATACGAGCAGTACTTC. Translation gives CASSAGQRYEQYF.

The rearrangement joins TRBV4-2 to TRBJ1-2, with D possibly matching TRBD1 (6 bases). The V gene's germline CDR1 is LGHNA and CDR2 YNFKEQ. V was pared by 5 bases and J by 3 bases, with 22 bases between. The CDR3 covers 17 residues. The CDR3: CASSCGDMGGCDYGYTF. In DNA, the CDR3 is TGTGCCAGCAGCTGCGGCGACATGGGGGGCTGTGACTATGGCTACACCTTC.

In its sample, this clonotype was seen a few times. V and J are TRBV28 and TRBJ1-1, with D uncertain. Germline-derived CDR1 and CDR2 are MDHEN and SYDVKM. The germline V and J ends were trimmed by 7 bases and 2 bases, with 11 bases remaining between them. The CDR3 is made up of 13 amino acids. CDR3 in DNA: TGTGCCAGCATGCTCCTACATAACACTGAAGCTTTCTTT. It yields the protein CASMLLHNTEAFF.

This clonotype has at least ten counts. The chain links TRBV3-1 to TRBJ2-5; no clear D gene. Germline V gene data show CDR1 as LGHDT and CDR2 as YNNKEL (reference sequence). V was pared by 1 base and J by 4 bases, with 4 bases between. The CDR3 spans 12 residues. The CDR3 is CASSQVIETQYF. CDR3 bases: TGTGCCAGCAGCCAAGTTATAGAGACCCAGTACTTC.

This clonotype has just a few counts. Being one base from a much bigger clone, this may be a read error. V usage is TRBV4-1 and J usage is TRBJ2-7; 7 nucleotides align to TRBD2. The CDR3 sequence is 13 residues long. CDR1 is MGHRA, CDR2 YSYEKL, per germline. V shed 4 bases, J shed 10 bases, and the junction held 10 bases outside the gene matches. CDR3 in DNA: TGCGCCAGCAGCCTCCTGGCGGGAGAGGCCCAGTACTTC. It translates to CASSLLAGEAQYF.

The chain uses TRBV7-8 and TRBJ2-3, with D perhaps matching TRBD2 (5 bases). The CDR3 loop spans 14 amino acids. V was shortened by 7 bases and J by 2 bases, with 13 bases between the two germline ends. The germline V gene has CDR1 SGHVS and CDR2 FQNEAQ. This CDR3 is CASIRLSVTDTQYF. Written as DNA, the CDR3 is TGTGCCAGCATCCGACTTAGCGTCACAGATACGCAGTATTTT. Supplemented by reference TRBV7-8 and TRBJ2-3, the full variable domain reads GAGVSQSPRYKVAKRGQDVALRCDPISGHVSLFWYQQALGQGPEFLTYFQNEAQLDKSGLPSDRFFAERPEGSVSTLKIQRTQQEDSAVYLCASIRLSVTDTQYFGPGTRLTVL.

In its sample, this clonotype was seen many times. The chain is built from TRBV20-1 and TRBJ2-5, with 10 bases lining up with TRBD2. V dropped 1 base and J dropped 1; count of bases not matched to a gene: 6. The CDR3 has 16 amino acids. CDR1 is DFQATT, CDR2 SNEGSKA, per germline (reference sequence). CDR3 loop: CSARGASGSLQETQYF. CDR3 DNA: TGCAGTGCTAGAGGGGCTAGCGGGAGCCTCCAAGAGACCCAGTACTTC.

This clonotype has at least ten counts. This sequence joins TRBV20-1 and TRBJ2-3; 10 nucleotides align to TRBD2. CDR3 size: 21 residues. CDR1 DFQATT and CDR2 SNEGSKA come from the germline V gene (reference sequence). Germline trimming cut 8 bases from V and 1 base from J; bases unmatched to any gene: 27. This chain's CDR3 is CSMWQGTSGMDPELRTDTQYF. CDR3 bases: TGCAGTATGTGGCAGGGCACTAGCGGGATGGATCCCGAACTACGCACAGATACGCAGTATTTT.

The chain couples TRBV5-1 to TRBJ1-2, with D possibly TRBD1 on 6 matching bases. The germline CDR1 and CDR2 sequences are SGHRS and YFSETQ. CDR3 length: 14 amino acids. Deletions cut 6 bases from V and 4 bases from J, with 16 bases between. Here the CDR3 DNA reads TGCGCCAGCACAAACAGGGAAGTTGGCTATGGCTACACCTTC. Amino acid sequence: CASTNREVGYGYTF.

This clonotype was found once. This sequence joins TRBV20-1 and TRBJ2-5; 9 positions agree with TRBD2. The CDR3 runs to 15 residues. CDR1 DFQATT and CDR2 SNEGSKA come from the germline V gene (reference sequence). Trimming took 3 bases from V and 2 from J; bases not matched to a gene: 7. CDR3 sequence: CSASVAGGRQETQYF. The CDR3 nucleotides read TGCAGTGCTAGCGTGGCGGGGGGGCGGCAAGAGACCCAGTACTTC.

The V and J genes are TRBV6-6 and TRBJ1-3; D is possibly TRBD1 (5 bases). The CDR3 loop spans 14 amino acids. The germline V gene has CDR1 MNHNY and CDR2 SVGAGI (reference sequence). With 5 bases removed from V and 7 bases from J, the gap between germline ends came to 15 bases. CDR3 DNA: TGTGCCAGCAGTCTCGGCGGGGGAGGGAACACCATATATTTT. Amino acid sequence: CASSLGGGGNTIYF.

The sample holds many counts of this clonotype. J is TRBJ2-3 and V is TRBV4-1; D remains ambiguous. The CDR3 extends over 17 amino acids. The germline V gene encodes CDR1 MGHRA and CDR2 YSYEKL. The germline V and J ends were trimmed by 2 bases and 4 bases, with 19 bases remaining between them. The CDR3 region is CASSQWLAGRDSDTQYF. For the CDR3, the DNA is TGCGCCAGCAGCCAATGGCTGGCAGGCAGAGATTCAGATACGCAGTATTTT.

As DNA, the CDR3 is TGTGCCAGCAGCCAAGGGACAGGGGGATATGGCTACACCTTC. The encoded protein is CASSQGTGGYGYTF. The chain has TRBV3-1 and TRBJ1-2, with 10 bases identical to TRBD1. Per the germline V gene, CDR1 is LGHDT and CDR2 is YNNKEL (reference sequence). The CDR3 is made up of 14 amino acids. V lost 1 base, J lost 5 bases, and 1 base stayed unmatched. The full variable domain, completed using reference TRBV3-1 and TRBJ1-2, is DTAVSQTPKYLVTQMGNDKSIKCEQNLGHDTMYWYKQDSKKFLKIMFSYNNKELIINETVPNRFSPKSPDKAHLNLHINSLELGDSAVYFCASSQGTGGYGYTFGSGTRLTVV.

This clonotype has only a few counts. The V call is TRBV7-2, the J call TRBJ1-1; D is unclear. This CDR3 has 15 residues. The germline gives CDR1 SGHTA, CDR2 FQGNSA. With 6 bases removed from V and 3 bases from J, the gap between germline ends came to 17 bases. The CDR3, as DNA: TGTGCCAGCAGGCTCTCCGGATTCGATTACACTGAAGCTTTCTTT. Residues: CASRLSGFDYTEAFF.

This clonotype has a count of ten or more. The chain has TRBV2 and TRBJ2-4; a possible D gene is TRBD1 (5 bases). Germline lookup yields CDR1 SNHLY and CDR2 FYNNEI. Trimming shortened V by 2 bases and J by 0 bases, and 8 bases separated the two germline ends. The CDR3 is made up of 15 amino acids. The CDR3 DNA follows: TGTGCCAGCAGTGAATGGGGCAGAGCCAAAAACATTCAGTACTTC. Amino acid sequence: CASSEWGRAKNIQYF.

Here the CDR3 DNA reads TGTGCCAGCAACTCAGGGGTTCGTGAAGCTTTCTTT. Protein product: CASNSGVREAFF. J is TRBJ1-1 and V is TRBV28, with a weak D call TRBD1 (6 bases). CDR3 length: 12 amino acids. The V and J ends lost 7 bases and 7 bases respectively, with 13 bases between them. Germline V lookup: CDR1 MDHEN, CDR2 SYDVKM.

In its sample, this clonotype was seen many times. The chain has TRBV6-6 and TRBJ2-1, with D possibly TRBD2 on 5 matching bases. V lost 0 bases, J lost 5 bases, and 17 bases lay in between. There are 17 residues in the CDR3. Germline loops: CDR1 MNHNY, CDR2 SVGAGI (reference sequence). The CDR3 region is CASSYSQTTPPHNEQFF. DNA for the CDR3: TGTGCCAGCAGTTACTCTCAGACTACTCCTCCCCACAATGAGCAGTTCTTC.

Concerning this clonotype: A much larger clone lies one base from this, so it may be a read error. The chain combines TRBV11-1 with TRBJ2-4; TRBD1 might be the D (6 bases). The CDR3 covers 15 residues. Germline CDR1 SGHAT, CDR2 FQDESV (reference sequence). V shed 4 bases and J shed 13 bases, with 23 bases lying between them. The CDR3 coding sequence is TGTGCCAGCAGCTCCCGGACTGGGGGCTACAATGAGCAGTACTTC. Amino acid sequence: CASSSRTGGYNEQYF.

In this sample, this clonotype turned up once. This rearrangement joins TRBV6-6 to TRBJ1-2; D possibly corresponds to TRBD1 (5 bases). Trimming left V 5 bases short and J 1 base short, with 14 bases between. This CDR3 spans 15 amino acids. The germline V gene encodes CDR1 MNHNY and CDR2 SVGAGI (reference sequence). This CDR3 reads CASSDQGRSNYGYTF. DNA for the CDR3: TGTGCCAGCAGTGACCAGGGTAGGAGTAACTATGGCTACACCTTC.

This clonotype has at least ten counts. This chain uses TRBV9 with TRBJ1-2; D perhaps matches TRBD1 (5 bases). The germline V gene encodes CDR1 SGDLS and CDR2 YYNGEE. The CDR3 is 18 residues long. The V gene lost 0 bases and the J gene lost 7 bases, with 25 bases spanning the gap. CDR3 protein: CASSVGAIVREGASGYTF. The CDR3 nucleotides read TGTGCCAGCAGCGTAGGCGCTATCGTCAGGGAGGGCGCGAGTGGCTACACCTTC.

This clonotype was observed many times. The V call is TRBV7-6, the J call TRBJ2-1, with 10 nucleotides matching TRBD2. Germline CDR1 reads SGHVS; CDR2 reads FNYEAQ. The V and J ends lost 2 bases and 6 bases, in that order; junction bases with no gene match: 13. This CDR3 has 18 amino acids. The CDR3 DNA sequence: TGTGCCAGCAGCTTATGGGGCCTAGCGGGGGCATTGGTCAATGAGCAGTTCTTC. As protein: CASSLWGLAGALVNEQFF.

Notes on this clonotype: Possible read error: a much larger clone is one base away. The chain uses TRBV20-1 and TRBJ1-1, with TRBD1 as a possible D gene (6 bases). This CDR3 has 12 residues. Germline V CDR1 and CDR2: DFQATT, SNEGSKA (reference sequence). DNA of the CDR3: TGCAATGCTCCCAGGGGACTCGATGAAGCTTTCTTT. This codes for CNAPRGLDEAFF.